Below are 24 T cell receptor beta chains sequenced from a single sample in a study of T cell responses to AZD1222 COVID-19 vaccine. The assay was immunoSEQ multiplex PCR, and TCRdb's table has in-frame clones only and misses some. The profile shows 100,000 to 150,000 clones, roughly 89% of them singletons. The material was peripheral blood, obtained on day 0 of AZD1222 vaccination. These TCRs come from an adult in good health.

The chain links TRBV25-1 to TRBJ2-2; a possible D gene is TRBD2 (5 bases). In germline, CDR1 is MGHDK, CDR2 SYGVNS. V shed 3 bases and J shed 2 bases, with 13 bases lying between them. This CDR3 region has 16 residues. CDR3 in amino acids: CASSDPAAVNTGELFF. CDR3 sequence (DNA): TGTGCCAGCAGTGACCCGGCAGCGGTAAACACCGGGGAGCTGTTTTTT.

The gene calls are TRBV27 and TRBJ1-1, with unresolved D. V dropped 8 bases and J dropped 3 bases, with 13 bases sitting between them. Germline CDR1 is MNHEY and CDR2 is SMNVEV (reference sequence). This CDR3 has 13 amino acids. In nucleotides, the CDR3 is TGTGCCAGCTTATCGACTGAATACACTGAAGCTTTCTTT. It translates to CASLSTEYTEAFF.

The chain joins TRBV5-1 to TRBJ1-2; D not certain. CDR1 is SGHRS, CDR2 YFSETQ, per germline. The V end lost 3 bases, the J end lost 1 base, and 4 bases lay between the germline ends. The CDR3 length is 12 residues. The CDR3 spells CASSSFNYGYTF. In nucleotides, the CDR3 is TGCGCCAGCAGCTCTTTTAACTATGGCTACACCTTC.

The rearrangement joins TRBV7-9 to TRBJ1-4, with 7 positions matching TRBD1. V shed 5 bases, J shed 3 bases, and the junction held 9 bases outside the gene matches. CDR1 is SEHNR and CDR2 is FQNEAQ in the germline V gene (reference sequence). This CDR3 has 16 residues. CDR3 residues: CASSAWDSYPNEKLFF. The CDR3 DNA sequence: TGTGCCAGCAGCGCCTGGGACAGTTACCCTAATGAAAAACTGTTTTTT. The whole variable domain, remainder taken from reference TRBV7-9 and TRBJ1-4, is DTGVSQNPRHKITKRGQNVTFRCDPISEHNRLYWYRQTLGQGPEFLTYFQNEAQLEKSRLLSDRFSAERPKGSFSTLEIQRTEQGDSAMYLCASSAWDSYPNEKLFFGSGTQLSVL.

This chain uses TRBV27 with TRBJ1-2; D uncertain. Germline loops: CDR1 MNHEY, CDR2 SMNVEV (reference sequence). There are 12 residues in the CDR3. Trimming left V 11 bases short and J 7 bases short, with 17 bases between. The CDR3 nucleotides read TGTGCCTCTTATGCGGCCTCCACTGGCTACACCTTC. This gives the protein CASYAASTGYTF.

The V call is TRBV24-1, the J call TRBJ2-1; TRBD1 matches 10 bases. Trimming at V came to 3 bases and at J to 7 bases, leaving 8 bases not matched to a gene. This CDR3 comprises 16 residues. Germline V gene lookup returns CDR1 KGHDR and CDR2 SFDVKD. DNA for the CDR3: TGTGCCACCAGTGATGGTCGGACAGGGGGATGGAATGAGCAGTTCTTC. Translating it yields CATSDGRTGGWNEQFF.

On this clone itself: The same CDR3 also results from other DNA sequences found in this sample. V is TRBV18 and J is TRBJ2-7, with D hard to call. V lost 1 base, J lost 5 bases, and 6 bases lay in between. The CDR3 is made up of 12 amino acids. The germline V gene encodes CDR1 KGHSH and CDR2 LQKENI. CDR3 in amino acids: CASSPQGHEQYF. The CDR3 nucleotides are TGTGCCAGCTCACCACAGGGCCACGAGCAGTACTTC.

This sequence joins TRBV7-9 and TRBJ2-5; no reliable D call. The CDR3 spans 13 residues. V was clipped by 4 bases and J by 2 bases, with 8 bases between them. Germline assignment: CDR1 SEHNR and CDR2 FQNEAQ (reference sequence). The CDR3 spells CASSYTVQETQYF. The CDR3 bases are TGTGCCAGCAGCTATACGGTTCAAGAGACCCAGTACTTC.

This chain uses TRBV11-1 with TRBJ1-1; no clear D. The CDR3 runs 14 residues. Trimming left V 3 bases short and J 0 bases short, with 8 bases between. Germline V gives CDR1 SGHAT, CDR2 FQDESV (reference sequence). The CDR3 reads CASSFRLMNTEAFF. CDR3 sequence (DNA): TGTGCCAGCAGCTTCCGCCTGATGAACACTGAAGCTTTCTTT.

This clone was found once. The CDR3 nucleotides are TGCGCCAGCAGCTTGGGGGGACAGGACTACGAGCAGTACTTC. It encodes CASSLGGQDYEQYF. This chain uses TRBV5-1 with TRBJ2-7; 8 nucleotides agree with TRBD1. V shed 0 bases and J 3 bases; nucleotides not matched to a gene: 2. The CDR3 runs to 14 residues. Germline V CDR1 and CDR2: SGHRS, YFSETQ.

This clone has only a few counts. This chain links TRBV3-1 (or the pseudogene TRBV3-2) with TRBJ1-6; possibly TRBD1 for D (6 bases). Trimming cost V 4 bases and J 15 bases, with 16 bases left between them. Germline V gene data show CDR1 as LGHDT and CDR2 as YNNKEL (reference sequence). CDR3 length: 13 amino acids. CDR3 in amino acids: CASSRRQDFGLHF. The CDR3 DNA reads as TGTGCCAGCAGCCGCCGACAGGACTTTGGCCTCCACTTT.

CDR3 DNA: TGTGCCAGCTCACCTACGACGAAAGAGACCCAGTACTTC. Translation gives CASSPTTKETQYF. The rearrangement joins TRBV18 to TRBJ2-5; D unclear. Trimming removed 3 bases at V and 3 bases at J, with 8 bases between. The CDR3 length is 13 residues. Germline loops: CDR1 KGHSH, CDR2 LQKENI. Together with reference TRBV18 and TRBJ2-5, the CDR3 gives the full variable domain: NAGVMQNPRHLVRRRGQEARLRCSPMKGHSHVYWYRQLPEEGLKFMVYLQKENIIDESGMPKERFSAEFPKEGPSILRIQQVVRGDSAAYFCASSPTTKETQYFGPGTRLLVL.

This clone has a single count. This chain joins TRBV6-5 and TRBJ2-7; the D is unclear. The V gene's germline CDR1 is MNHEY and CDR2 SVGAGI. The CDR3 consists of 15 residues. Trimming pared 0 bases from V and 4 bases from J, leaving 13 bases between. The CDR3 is CASSYSSSGTYEQYF. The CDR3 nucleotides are TGTGCCAGCAGTTACTCGAGTTCGGGCACGTACGAGCAGTACTTC.

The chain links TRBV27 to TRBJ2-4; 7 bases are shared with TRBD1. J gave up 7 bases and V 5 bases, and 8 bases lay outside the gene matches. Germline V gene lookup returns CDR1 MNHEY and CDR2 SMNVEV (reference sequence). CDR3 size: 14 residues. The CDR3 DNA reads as TGTGCCAGCAGTGACCGGGACAGACTGAACATTCAGTACTTC. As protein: CASSDRDRLNIQYF.

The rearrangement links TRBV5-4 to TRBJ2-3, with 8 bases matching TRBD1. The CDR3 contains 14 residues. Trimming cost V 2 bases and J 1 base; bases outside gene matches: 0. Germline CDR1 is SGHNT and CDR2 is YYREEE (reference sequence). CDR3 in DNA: TGTGCCAGCAGCTTACAGGGGGGCACAGATACGCAGTATTTT. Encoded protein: CASSLQGGTDTQYF.

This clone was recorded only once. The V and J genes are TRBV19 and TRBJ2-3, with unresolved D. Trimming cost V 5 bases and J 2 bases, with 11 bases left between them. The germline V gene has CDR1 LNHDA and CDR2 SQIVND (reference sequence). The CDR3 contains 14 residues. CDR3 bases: TGTGCCAGTAGTGCAGACCACCTCACAGATACGCAGTATTTT. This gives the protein CASSADHLTDTQYF.

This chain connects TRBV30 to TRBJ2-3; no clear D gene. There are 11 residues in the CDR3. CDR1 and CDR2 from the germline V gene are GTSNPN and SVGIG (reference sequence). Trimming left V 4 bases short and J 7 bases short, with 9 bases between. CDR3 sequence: CAWKARNTQYF. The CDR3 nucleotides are TGTGCCTGGAAAGCGAGGAATACGCAGTATTTT.

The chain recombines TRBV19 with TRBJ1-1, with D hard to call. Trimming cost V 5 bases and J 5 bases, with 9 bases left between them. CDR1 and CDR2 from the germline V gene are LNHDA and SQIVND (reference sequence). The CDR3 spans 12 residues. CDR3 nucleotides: TGTGCCAGTAGTTATTTGCAGACTGAAGCTTTCTTT. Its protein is CASSYLQTEAFF.

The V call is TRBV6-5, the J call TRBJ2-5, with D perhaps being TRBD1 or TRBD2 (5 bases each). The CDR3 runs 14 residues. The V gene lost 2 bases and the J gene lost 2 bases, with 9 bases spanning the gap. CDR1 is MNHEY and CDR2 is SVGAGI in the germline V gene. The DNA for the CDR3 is TGTGCCAGCAGTTACGTCGGGGCTCAAGAGACCCAGTACTTC. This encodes CASSYVGAQETQYF.

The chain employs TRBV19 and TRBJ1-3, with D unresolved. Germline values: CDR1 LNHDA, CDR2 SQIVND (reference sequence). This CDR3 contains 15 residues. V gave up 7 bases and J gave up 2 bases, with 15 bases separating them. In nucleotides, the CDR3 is TGTGCCAGTACTCCGATGGTGGTTCCTGGAAACACCATATATTTT. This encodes CASTPMVVPGNTIYF.

The CDR3: CSVGGTTTRGNEQFF. As DNA, the CDR3 is TGCAGCGTTGGGGGGACTACTACCCGAGGGAATGAGCAGTTCTTC. The chain uses TRBV29-1 and TRBJ2-1, with 7 positions matching TRBD2. V trimming: 4 bases; J trimming: 7 bases; junction bases outside the gene matches: 13. The CDR3 contains 15 residues. Germline-derived CDR1 and CDR2 are SQVTM and ANQGSEA.

This CDR3 is CASKTGVQPQHF. The CDR3 bases are TGTGCCAGCAAAACAGGCGTCCAGCCCCAGCATTTT. J is TRBJ1-5 and V is TRBV6-5, with D maybe TRBD1 (5 bases). V lost 7 bases and J 7 bases, leaving 11 bases between the germline ends. The CDR3 length is 12 residues. Germline-derived CDR1 and CDR2 are MNHEY and SVGAGI.

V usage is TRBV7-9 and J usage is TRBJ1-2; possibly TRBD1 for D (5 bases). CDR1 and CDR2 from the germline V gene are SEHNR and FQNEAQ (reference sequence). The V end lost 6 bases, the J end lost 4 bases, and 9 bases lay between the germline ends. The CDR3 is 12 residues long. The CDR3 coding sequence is TGTGCCAGCAGTCAACAGGCCTATGGCTACACCTTC. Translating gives CASSQQAYGYTF.

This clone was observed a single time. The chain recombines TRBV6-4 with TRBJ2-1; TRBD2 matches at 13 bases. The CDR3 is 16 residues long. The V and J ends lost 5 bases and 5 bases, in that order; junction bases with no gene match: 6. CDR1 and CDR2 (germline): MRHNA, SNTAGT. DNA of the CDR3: TGTGCCAGCAGTCTACTACTAGCGGGGGGGGACAATGAGCAGTTCTTC. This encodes CASSLLLAGGDNEQFF.